Listed below are T cell receptor beta chains from one sample, sequenced in a study of tumor-infiltrating lymphocytes in primary liver carcinoma. From the multiplex PCR reads, TCRdb called clonotypes with MiXCR, one entry per CDR3 protein. Among 300,000 to 350,000 distinct CDR3 sequences, 65% were seen once, and the ten largest hold 5.5% to 8%. The specimen sequenced was peripheral blood. These receptor sequences come from a man aged 40-50 years with primary liver carcinoma and hepatitis B virus infection. The CDR3 runs from the conserved cysteine through the conserved F or W. A D gene is named only where the DNA matches it firmly. For some rows the clone size is stated as once, few or many, or as a class when expanded; others skip it.

>-|-|TRBJ2-7|TRBV18
CASSPPTTTLKEQYF
TGTGCCAGCTCACCACCAACGACGACCCTAAAAGAGCAGTACTTC
>TRBD2|-|TRBJ2-1|TRBV11-2
CASSLESLAGGLRNEKFF
TGTGCCAGCAGCTTAGAGTCTTTAGCGGGAGGACTTCGCAACGAGAAGTTCTTC
>-|few|TRBJ2-7|TRBV28
CASSLSSYGAYEQYF
TGTGCCAGCAGTTTGTCCTCTTACGGAGCATACGAGCAGTACTTC
>-|-|TRBJ2-3|TRBV12-3/TRBV12-4
CASSRTVPSSTETQYF
TGTGCCAGCAGTCGGACGGTACCCTCGAGCACAGAAACGCAGTATTTT
>-|many|TRBJ2-2|TRBV5-6
CASSLTGFGGELFF
TGTGCCAGCAGCTTGACAGGGTTTGGCGGGGAGCTGTTTTTT
>-|-|TRBJ2-1|TRBV11-2
CACSQDRSNKQFF
TGTGCCTGCAGCCAGGACCGAAGCAATAAGCAGTTCTTC
>-|-|TRBJ2-7|TRBV4-3
CSSSRALKYTEQYF
TGCTCCAGCAGCCGGGCCCTTAAGTACACCGAGCAGTACTTC
>-|once|TRBJ2-7|TRBV5-4
CASSLGCSYEQYF
TGTGCCAGCAGCTTGGGCTGTTCCTACGAGCAGTACTTC
>-|-|TRBJ2-7|TRBV10-2
CASKGGADPTHEQYF
TGCGCCAGCAAGGGGGGGGCCGATCCGACCCACGAGCAGTACTTC
>TRBD1|many|TRBJ2-3|TRBV6-2/TRBV6-3
CASSSIDRGRTDTQYF
TGTGCCAGCAGTTCCATCGACAGGGGGCGCACCGATACGCAGTATTTT
>-|-|TRBJ2-3|TRBV11-1
CASSLLITNTDTQCF
TGTGCCAGCAGCTTACTGATCACTAACACAGATACGCAGTGTTTT
>-|many|TRBJ1-1|TRBV6-5
CASSSESSGTNTEAFF
TGTGCCAGCAGTTCTGAGTCATCGGGGACGAACACTGAAGCTTTCTTT
>-|many|TRBJ2-1|TRBV11-1
CASSPLPTMGNEQFF
TGTGCCAGCAGCCCCCTGCCGACGATGGGAAATGAGCAGTTCTTC
>-|-|TRBJ2-5|TRBV28
CASSLGGRTETQYF
TGTGCCAGCAGTTTAGGAGGGCGAACGGAGACCCAGTACTTC
>-|-|TRBJ2-3|TRBV11-2
CTSSPRTGVGTDTQYF
TGTACCAGCAGCCCAAGAACAGGCGTGGGCACAGATACGCAGTATTTT
>-|many|TRBJ1-6|TRBV10-3
CAIKGQNNSPLHF
TGTGCCATCAAAGGACAAAATAATTCACCCCTCCACTTT
>-|-|TRBJ1-1|TRBV13
CASSLWRKGTEAFF
TGCGCCAGCAGCTTATGGAGGAAGGGCACTGAAGCTTTCTTT
>-|few|TRBJ2-7|TRBV4-2
CASSQDPAEAREQYF
TGTGCCAGCAGCCAAGACCCCGCGGAGGCCCGTGAGCAGTACTTC
>-|few|TRBJ2-5|TRBV4-1
CASSQETGLVSAQYF
TGCGCCAGCAGCCAAGAAACGGGACTCGTTTCGGCCCAGTACTTC
>-|few|TRBJ2-7|TRBV6-2/TRBV6-3
CASGQTYEQYF
TGTGCCAGCGGGCAGACCTACGAGCAGTACTTC
>TRBD1|few|TRBJ2-7|TRBV10-3
CAISAQGVYEQYF
TGTGCCATCAGTGCACAGGGGGTGTACGAGCAGTACTTC
>TRBD2|-|TRBJ2-1|TRBV4-2
CAFSPRGGTDNEQFF
TGTGCCTTCAGCCCCCGGGGAGGGACGGACAATGAGCAGTTCTTC
>-|-|TRBJ1-1|TRBV14
CVSSQVFSMNTEAFF
TGTGTCAGCAGCCAAGTTTTCAGCATGAACACTGAAGCTTTCTTT
>TRBD2|many|TRBJ2-1|TRBV29-1
CSVSWTSGRVFEQFF
TGCAGCGTTTCCTGGACTAGCGGGAGGGTATTTGAGCAGTTCTTC
>TRBD2|-|TRBJ2-1|TRBV4-2
CASSQEGGGRAYSEQSF
TGTGCCAGCAGCCAAGAAGGGGGCGGGAGGGCCTATAGTGAGCAGTCCTTC
>TRBD1|once|TRBJ2-7|TRBV11-2
CASSAQDRVVREQYF
TGTGCCAGCAGCGCCCAAGACAGGGTTGTTCGAGAGCAGTACTTC
>TRBD2|-|TRBJ2-1|TRBV24-1
CATSHPARTSGNYNEQFF
TGTGCCACCAGTCACCCTGCGAGGACTAGCGGGAACTACAATGAGCAGTTCTTC
>-|-|TRBJ2-3|TRBV6-2/TRBV6-3
CASSYWNWAGTQYF
TGTGCCAGCAGTTACTGGAACTGGGCAGGTACGCAGTATTTT
>TRBD2|-|TRBJ2-1|TRBV10-3
CAISETSGTYNEQFF
TGTGCCATCAGTGAGACTAGCGGGACCTACAATGAGCAGTTCTTC
>TRBD2|few|TRBJ2-3|TRBV28
CASRPGTSGTDTQYF
TGTGCCAGCAGACCCGGGACTAGCGGCACAGATACGCAGTATTTT
>-|few|TRBJ1-3|TRBV6-5
CASRREAGVAGNTIYF
TGTGCCAGCAGACGCGAAGCGGGGGTAGCTGGAAACACCATATATTTT